This TCR beta chain was found in a study of neoadjuvant anti-PD-1 for oral cavity cancer. Profiling relied on immunoSEQ multiplex PCR, and the TCRdb table lists in-frame clones only, not all of them. Of around 65,000 clones listed, 86% are singletons. This sample's time point: after neoadjuvant nivolumab, at surgical resection. V lost 2 bases to trimming and J lost 11 bases, with 23 bases between them. CDR1 SGHTA and CDR2 FQGTGA come from the germline V gene. The CDR3 consists of 16 residues. V and J are TRBV7-3 and TRBJ2-3; tentative D call: TRBD2 (6 bases). The source was PBMCs, collected after nivolumab (anti-PD-1) treatment. The sequence was obtained from a person aged 35-79 years with oral cavity squamous cell carcinoma. The CDR3 spells CASSLSPLYSTSLQYF. The CDR3 nucleotides read TGTGCCAGCAGCTTATCTCCCCTCTATTCGACTAGTTTGCAGTATTTT. Full variable domain (missing parts from reference TRBV7-3 and TRBJ2-3): GAGVSQTPSNKVTEKGKYVELRCDPISGHTALYWYRQSLGQGPEFLIYFQGTGAADDSGLPNDRFFAVRPEGSVSTLKIQRTERGDSAVYLCASSLSPLYSTSLQYFGPGTRLTVL.